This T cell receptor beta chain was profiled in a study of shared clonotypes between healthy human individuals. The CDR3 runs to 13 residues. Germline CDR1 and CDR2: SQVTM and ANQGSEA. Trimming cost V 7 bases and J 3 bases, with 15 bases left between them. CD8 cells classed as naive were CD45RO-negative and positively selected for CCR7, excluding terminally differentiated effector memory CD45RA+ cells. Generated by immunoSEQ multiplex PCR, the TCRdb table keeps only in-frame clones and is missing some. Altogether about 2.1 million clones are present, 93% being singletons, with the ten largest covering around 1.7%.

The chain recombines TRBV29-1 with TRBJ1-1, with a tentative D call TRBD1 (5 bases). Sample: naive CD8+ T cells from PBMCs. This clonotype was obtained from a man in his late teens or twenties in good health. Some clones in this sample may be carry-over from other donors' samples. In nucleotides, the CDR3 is TGCAGCGCCCCGGGCGGGGGGGACACTGAAGCTTTCTTT. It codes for CSAPGGGDTEAFF.